The present entry profiles one T cell receptor beta chain with its context. The antigen is undetermined. Germline CDR1 reads KGHSH; CDR2 reads LQKENI. V was shortened by 4 bases and J by 6 bases, with 13 bases between the two germline ends. This CDR3 region has 14 residues. This entry belongs to a study of T cells in narcolepsy. Study in general: Patients with NT1 or NT2 and healthy control donors were enrolled. Study outcomes and limitations: Autoreactive clonotypes reportedly recurred in blood of same and different patients, not controls. Autoreactive clone sequences were missing from some blood memory CD4+ repertoires.

The method was immunoSEQ multiplex PCR; TCRdb's version includes in-frame clones alone and lacks a portion of them. The data show about 27,000 clones, around nine tenths seen once. The receptor comes from a human donor with narcolepsy. The chain combines TRBV18 with TRBJ2-1; D may correspond to TRBD1 or TRBD2 (5 bases each). The material sequenced was CD45RA- memory CD4+ T cells from PBMCs. The CDR3 loop reads CASSLFEGPNEQFF. CDR3 coding DNA: TGTGCCAGCTCACTATTCGAGGGGCCCAATGAGCAGTTCTTC.